This TCR beta chain was captured in a study of blood T cell repertoires in COVID-19. Using immunoSEQ multiplex PCR, the repertoire was profiled, and TCRdb retains in-frame clones only, with some absent. This table holds about 200,000 clones, 81% found once. The ends were cut back, 6 bases at V and 0 bases at J, with 6 bases in the middle. This CDR3 has 13 residues. The V gene's germline CDR1 is LNHDA and CDR2 SQIVND (reference sequence). This receptor was identified in a woman in her forties or fifties with acute COVID-19. Sequencing was done on a sample of PBMCs or T cells enriched from blood (not recorded which). The chain recombines TRBV19 with TRBJ1-3; D uncertain. The CDR3 DNA reads as TGTGCCAGTAGAGAGAGCTCTGGAAACACCATATATTTT. Translated, it gives CASRESSGNTIYF.